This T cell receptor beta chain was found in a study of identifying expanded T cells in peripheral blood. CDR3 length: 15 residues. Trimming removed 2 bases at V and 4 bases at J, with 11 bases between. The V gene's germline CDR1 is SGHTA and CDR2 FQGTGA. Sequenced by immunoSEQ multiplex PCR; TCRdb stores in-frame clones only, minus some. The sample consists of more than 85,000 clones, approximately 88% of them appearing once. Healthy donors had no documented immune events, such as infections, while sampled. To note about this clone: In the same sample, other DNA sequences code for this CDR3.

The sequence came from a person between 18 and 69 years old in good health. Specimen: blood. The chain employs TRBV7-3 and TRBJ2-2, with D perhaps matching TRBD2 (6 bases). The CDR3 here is CASSLGAGGTGELFF. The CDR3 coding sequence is TGTGCCAGCAGCTTAGGGGCCGGGGGCACCGGGGAGCTGTTTTTT. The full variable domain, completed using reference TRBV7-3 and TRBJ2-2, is GAGVSQTPSNKVTEKGKYVELRCDPISGHTALYWYRQSLGQGPEFLIYFQGTGAADDSGLPNDRFFAVRPEGSVSTLKIQRTERGDSAVYLCASSLGAGGTGELFFGEGSRLTVL.